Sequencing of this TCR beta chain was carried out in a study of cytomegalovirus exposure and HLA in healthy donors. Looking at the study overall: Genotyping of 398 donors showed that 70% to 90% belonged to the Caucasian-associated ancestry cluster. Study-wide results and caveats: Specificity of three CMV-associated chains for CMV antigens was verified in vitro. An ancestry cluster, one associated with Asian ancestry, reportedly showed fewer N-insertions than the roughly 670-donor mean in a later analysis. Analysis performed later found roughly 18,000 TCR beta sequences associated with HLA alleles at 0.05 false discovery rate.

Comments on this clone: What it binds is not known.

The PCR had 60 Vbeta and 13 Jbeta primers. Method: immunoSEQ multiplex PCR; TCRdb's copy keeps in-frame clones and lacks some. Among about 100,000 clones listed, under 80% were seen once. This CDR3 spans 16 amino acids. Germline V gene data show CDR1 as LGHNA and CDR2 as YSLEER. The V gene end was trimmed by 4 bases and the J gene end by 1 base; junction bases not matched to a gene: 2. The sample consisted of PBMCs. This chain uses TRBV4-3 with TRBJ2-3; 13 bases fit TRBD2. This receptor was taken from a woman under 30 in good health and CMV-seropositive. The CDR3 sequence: CASSPGTSGGTDTQYF. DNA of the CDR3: TGCGCCAGCAGCCCCGGGACTAGCGGGGGCACAGATACGCAGTATTTT.